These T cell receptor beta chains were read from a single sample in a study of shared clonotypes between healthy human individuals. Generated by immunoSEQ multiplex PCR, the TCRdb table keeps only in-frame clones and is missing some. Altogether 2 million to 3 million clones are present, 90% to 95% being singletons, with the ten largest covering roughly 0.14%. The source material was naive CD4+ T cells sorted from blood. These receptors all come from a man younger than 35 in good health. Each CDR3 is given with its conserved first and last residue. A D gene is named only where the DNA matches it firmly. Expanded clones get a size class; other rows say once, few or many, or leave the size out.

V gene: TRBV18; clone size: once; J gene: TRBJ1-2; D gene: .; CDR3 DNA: TGTGCCAGCTCACCCACAGGGAACTATGGCTACACCTTC; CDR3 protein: CASSPTGNYGYTF
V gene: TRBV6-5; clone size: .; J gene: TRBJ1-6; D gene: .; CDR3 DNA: TGTGCCAGCAGGCCCCAGGGAACGAGTAATTCACCCCTCCACTTT; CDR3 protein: CASRPQGTSNSPLHF
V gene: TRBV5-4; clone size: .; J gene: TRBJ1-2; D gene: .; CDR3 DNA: TGTGCCAGCAGCCCATCGGACGGTTACTATGGCTACACCTTC; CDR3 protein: CASSPSDGYYGYTF
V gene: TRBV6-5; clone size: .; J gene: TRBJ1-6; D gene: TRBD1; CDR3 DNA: TGTGCCAGCAGTACCGACAGGGGCAGATCACCCCTCCACTTT; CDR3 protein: CASSTDRGRSPLHF
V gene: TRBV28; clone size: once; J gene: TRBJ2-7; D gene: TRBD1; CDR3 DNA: TGTGCCAGTTCCGGGACAGGGAACTACGAGCAGTACTTC; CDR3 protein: CASSGTGNYEQYF
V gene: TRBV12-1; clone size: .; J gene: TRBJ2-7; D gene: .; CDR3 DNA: TGTGCCAGCAGCTCCCCCAGGGAAAGGCCCTACGAGCAGTACTTC; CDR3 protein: CASSSPRERPYEQYF
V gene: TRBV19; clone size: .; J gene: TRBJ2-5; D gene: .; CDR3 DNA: TGTGCCAGTAGTATGATGGGGAACAGAGAGACCCAGTACTTC; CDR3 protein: CASSMMGNRETQYF
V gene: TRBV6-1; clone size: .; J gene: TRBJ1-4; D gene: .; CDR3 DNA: TGTGCCAGCAGTGACAATGGGGTCCCTAATGAAAAACTGTTTTTT; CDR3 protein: CASSDNGVPNEKLFF
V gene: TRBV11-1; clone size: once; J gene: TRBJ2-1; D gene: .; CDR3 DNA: TGTGCCAGCAGCATCCGCCGGGACGGCAGATCGCAGTTCTTC; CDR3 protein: CASSIRRDGRSQFF
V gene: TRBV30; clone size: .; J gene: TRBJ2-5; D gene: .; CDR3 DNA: TGTGCCTCGGGACAAGAGACCCAGTACTTC; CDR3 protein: CASGQETQYF
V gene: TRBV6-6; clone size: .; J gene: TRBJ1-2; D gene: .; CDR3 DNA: TGTGCCAGCAGCTTCGGGCAGAGTAACTATGGCTACACCTTC; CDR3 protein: CASSFGQSNYGYTF
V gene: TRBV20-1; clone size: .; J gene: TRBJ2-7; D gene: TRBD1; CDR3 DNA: TGCAGTGCTTCGACAGGGTTTGAGCAGTACTTC; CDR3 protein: CSASTGFEQYF
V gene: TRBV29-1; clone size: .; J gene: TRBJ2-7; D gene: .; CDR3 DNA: TGCAGCCTGAAACCCCTCTACGAGCAGTACTTC; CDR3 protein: CSLKPLYEQYF
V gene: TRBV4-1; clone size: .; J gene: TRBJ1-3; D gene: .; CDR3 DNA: TGCGCCAGCAGCCCTCGGGAGGCCAGCTCTGGAAACACCATATATTTT; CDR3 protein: CASSPREASSGNTIYF
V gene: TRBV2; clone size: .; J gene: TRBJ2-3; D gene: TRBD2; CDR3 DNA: TGTGCCAGCCGGCTAGCGGGGGGAGGAGATACGCAGTATTTT; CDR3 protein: CASRLAGGGDTQYF
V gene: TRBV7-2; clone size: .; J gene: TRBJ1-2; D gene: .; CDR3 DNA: TGTGCCAGCAGTCCCGGTGGCAAATCTAACTATGGCTACACCTTC; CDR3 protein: CASSPGGKSNYGYTF
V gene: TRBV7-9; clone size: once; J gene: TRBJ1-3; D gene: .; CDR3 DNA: TGTGCCAGCAGCTCCCGGGACATTTACTCTGGAAACACCATATATTTT; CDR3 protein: CASSSRDIYSGNTIYF
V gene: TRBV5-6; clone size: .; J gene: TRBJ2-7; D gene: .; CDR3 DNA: TGTGCCAGCAGCCAGGAGGTGGGGAAGAGCTCCTACGAGCAGTACTTC; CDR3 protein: CASSQEVGKSSYEQYF
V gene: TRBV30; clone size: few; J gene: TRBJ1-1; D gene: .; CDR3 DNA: TGTGCCTGGAGCATTGAACCGGGGAACACTGAAGCTTTCTTT; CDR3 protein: CAWSIEPGNTEAFF
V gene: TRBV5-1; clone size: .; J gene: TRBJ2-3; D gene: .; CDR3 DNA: TGCGCCAGCAGCTTGGAATCGGGTATGGATACGCAGTATTTT; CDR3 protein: CASSLESGMDTQYF
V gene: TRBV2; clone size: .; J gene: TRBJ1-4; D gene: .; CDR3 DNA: TGTGCCAGCAGTGAAGAATGGGTTTATGAAAAACTGTTTTTT; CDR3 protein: CASSEEWVYEKLFF
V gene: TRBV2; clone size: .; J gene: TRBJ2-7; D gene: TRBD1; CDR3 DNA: TGTGCCAGCAGACAGGGGCCCAGCCCCTACGAGCAGTACTTC; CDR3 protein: CASRQGPSPYEQYF
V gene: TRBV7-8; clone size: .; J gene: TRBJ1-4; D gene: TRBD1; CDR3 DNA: TGTGCCAGCAGCTTCGGGACAGTAGAAAAACTGTTTTTT; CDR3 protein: CASSFGTVEKLFF
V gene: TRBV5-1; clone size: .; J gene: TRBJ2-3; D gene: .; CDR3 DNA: TGCGCCAGCAGGTGGAAGGGTGCGAGCACAGATACGCAGTATTTT; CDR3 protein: CASRWKGASTDTQYF
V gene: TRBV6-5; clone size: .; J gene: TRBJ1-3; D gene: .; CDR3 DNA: TGTGCCAGCAGTTGGGGACAACCTGGAAACACCATATATTTT; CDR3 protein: CASSWGQPGNTIYF
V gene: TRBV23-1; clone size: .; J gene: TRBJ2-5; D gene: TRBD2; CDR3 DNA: TGCGCCAGCACCCAGAGTAAGGAACTAGCGGGGGGCTCGGAAGAGACCCAGTACTTC; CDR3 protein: CASTQSKELAGGSEETQYF